This paragraph covers one T cell receptor (beta chain) sequence. Its antigen is as yet unknown. This entry is derived from a study of blood T cells in healthy people across ages. For the study at large: About one barcoded beta molecule per two T cells came from capture by template switching. Whole-study results and caveats: Unknown donor CMV status possibly confounded expanded clonotype changes. Strong correlation linked observed beta diversity and percent naive T cells.

Trimming pared 5 bases from V and 5 bases from J, leaving 16 bases between. This CDR3 has 14 residues. Germline V lookup: CDR1 SEHNR, CDR2 FQNEAQ (reference sequence). The use of a sample-barcoded 5' primer and a J-beta primer mix characterized a second PCR of roughly 6 to 12 cycles. Each CDR3 protein gets one entry after TCRdb re-called the 5' RACE reads with MiXCR. Counted here are around 1,000,000 distinct CDR3 sequences, approximately 25% occurring once; the ten biggest clones make up around 0.75%. These same records also appear under a second study, on T cells of mothers and their children.

The receptor's source is a girl aged 2 to 10 in good health. The chain has TRBV7-9 and TRBJ2-7; no reliable D call. Input material: blood. The CDR3 DNA reads TGTGCCAGCAGCCCAACCAGCATAGGGAACGAGCAGTACTTC. As protein: CASSPTSIGNEQYF. Filled out from reference TRBV7-9 and TRBJ2-7, the complete variable domain reads DTGVSQNPRHKITKRGQNVTFRCDPISEHNRLYWYRQTLGQGPEFLTYFQNEAQLEKSRLLSDRFSAERPKGSFSTLEIQRTEQGDSAMYLCASSPTSIGNEQYFGPGTRLTVT.